This section outlines one T cell receptor beta chain sequence together with its context. Its antigen is unknown. The data originate from a study of cytomegalovirus exposure and HLA in healthy donors. Broader study findings: Earlier analysis looked at TCR beta V segments, and most were productive about 90% or about 30% of the time. Reported findings show TCR beta sequences accurately forecast HLA-A and HLA-B alleles in most subjects.

This CDR3 spans 18 amino acids. Trimming removed 0 bases from V and 6 bases from J; junction bases left unmatched: 15. Germline lookup yields CDR1 SGDLS and CDR2 YYNGEE. The primer mix had 60 Vbeta and 13 Jbeta primers. Authors' data handling: As a later analysis found, there were about 80 million unique TCR beta chains, of which some 10 million were shared. Clones were read by immunoSEQ multiplex PCR, and TCRdb kept only the in-frame ones, dropping some. Clonal size and the V and J genes are those of that table, whereas D and trimming came from the DNA. The data show roughly 100,000 clones, with around 9.1% seen just once and roughly 5% held by the top ten. Healthy individuals who donated bone marrow served as the donors.

The origin of this receptor is a man aged 40-49 years in good health and CMV-seropositive. Sequenced sample: PBMCs. The genes are TRBV9 and TRBJ1-1, with TRBD1 matching 9 bases. The CDR3 DNA reads as TGTGCCAGCAGCGTAGTTCCCCAGGACAGGGGCCCTGACGCTGAAGCTTTCTTT. Protein: CASSVVPQDRGPDAEAFF. The entire variable domain, with the rest obtained from reference TRBV9 and TRBJ1-1, is as follows: DSGVTQTPKHLITATGQRVTLRCSPRSGDLSVYWYQQSLDQGLQFLIQYYNGEERAKGNILERFSAQQFPDLHSELNLSSLELGDSALYFCASSVVPQDRGPDAEAFFGQGTRLTVV.